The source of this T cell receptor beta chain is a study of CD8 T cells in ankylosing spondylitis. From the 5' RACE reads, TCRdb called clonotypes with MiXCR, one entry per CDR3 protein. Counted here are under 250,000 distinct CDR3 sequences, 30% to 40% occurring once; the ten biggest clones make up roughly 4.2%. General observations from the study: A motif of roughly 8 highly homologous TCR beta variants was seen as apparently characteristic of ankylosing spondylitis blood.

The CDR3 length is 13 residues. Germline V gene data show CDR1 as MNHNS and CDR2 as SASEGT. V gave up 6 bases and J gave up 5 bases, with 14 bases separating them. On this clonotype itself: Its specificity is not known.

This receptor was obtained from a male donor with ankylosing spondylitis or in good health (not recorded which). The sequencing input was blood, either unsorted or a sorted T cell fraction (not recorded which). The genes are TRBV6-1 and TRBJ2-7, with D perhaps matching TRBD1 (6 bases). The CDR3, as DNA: TGTGCCAGCAGGCTACAGGGTGTCGACGAGCAGTACTTC. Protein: CASRLQGVDEQYF.